This entry lists 2 T cell receptor beta chains sequenced from one sample in a study of CD8 T cells in ankylosing spondylitis. Via MiXCR, TCRdb re-called the 5' RACE reads, giving one row per CDR3 protein. Of tens of thousands of distinct CDR3 sequences detected, about 5.4% appear once; the ten largest clones hold around 2%. Material for sequencing was blood, either unsorted or a sorted T cell fraction (not recorded which). The receptors come from a male donor with ankylosing spondylitis or in good health (not recorded which).

This clonotype appeared many times. This sequence joins TRBV5-1 and TRBJ1-1; TRBD1 matches at 9 bases. Per the germline V gene, CDR1 is SGHRS and CDR2 is YFSETQ. V lost 4 bases to trimming and J lost 4 bases; unmatched junction nucleotides: 14. The CDR3 is made up of 17 amino acids. DNA for the CDR3: TGCGCCAGCAGCGAGCCGGGACAGGGAGTGTTGGGCACTGAAGCTTTCTTT. It specifies CASSEPGQGVLGTEAFF.

This clonotype appeared many times. The chain has TRBV7-2 and TRBJ2-1, with TRBD1 as a possible D gene (6 bases). This CDR3 spans 13 amino acids. V dropped 4 bases and J dropped 9 bases, with 13 bases sitting between them. Germline V gene sequence: CDR1 SGHTA, CDR2 FQGNSA. CDR3 residues: CASSSTGTSEQFF. The DNA for the CDR3 is TGTGCCAGCAGCTCGACTGGGACAAGTGAGCAGTTCTTC.